This T cell receptor (beta chain) was identified during a study of Ad26.COV2.S vaccination and SARS-CoV-2 variants. Study background: Intramuscular Ad26.COV2.S doses were given once or twice, 56 days apart. Findings and limits, study-wide: Responses of spike-specific T cells (both CD8+ and CD4+) reportedly showed substantial breadth after vaccination.

Treatment denoted: some 19 received Ad26.COV2.S at low or high dose, single or two shots; 5 received placebo; per-sample allocation not given. After the first vaccine or placebo injection, samples were drawn on day 63. This person who donated was an adult of 18-55 years in Boston. Participants' vaccine, an Ad26 vector, delivered Wuhan-strain SARS-CoV-2 spike. Comment on this clone: Its antigen remains unidentified.

CDR3 length equals 12 residues. Trimming left V 1 base short and J 6 bases short, with 3 bases between. Germline lookup yields CDR1 SGHNT and CDR2 YENEEA. Data came from immunoSEQ multiplex PCR; TCRdb stores just in-frame clones and leaves some out. The sample comprises about half a million clones, approximately 90% of which are singletons, and 1.7% rests with the top ten. The V gene is TRBV11-3, the J gene TRBJ2-2, with D uncertain. The material sequenced was peripheral blood, taken in a trial of Ad26.COV2.S vaccine versus placebo. This sequence was found in a person aged 18 to 65 who received the Ad26.COV2.S COVID-19 vaccine or a placebo. Written as DNA, the CDR3 is TGTGCCAGCAGCTTAGCCCCCGGGGAGCTGTTTTTT. Protein sequence: CASSLAPGELFF.